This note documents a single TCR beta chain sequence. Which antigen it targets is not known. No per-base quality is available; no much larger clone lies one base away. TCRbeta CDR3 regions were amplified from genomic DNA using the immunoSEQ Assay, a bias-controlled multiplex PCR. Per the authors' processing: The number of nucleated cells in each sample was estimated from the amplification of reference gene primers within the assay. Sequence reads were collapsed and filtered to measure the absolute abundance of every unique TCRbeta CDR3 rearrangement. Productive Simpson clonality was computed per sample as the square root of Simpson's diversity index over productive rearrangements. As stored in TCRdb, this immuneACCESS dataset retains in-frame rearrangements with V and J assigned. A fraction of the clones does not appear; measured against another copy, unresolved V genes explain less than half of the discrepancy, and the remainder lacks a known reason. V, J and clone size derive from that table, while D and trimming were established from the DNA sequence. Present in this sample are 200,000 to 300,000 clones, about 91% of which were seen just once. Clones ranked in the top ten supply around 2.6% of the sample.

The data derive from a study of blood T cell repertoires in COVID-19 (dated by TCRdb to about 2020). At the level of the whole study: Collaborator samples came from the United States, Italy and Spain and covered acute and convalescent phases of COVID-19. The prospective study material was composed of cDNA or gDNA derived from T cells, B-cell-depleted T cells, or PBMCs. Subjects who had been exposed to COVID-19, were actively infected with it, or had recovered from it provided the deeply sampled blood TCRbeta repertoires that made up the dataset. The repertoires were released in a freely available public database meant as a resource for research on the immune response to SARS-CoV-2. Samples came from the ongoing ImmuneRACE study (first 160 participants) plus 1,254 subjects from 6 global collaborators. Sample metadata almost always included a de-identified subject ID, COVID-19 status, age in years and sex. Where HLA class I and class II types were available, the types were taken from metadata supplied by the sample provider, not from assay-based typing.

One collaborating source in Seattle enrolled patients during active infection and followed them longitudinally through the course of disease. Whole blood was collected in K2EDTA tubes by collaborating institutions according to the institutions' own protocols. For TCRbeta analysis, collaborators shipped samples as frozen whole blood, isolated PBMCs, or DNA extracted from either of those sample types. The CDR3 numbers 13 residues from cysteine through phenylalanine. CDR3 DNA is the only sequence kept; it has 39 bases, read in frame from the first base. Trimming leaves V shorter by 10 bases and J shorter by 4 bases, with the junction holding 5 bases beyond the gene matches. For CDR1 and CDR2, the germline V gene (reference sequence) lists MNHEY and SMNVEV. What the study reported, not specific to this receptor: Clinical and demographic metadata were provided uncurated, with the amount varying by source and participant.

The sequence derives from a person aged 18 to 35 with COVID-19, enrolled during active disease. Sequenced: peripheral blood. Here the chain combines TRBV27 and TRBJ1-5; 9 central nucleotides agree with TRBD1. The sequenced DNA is TGTGCCACCTCCGGGACAGGGAATCAGCCCCAGCATTTT. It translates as CATSGTGNQPQHF.